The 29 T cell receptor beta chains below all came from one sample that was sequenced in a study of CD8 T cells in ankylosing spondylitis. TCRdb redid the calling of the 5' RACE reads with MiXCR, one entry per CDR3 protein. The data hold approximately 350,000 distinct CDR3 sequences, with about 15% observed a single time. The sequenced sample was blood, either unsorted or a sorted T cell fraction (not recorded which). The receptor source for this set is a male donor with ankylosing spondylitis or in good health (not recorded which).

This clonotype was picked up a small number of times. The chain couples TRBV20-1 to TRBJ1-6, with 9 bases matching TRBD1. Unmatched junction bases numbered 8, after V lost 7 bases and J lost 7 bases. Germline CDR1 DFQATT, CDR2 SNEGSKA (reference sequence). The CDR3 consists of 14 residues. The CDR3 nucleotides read TGCAGTGGTAAACAGGGGGCGGGAAATTCACCCCTCCACTTT. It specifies CSGKQGAGNSPLHF.

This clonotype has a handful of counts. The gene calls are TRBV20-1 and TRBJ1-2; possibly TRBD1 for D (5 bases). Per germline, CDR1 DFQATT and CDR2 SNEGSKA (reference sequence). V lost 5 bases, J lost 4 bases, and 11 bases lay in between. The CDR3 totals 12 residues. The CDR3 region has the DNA TGCAGTGCTTTCGGGGGAAGCTATGGCTACACCTTC. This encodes CSAFGGSYGYTF.

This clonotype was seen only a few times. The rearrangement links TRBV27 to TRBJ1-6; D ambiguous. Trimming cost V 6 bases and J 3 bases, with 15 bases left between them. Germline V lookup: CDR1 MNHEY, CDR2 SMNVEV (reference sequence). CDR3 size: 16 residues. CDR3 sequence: CASSLPPGGYNSPLHF. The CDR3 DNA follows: TGTGCCAGCAGCCTCCCCCCAGGAGGCTATAATTCACCCCTCCACTTT.

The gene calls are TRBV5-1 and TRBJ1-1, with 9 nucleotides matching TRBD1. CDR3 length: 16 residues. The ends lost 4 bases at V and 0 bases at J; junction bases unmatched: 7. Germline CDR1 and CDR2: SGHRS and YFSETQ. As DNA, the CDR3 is TGCGCCAGCAGCACCGGACAGGGGCCAATGAACACTGAAGCTTTCTTT. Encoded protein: CASSTGQGPMNTEAFF.

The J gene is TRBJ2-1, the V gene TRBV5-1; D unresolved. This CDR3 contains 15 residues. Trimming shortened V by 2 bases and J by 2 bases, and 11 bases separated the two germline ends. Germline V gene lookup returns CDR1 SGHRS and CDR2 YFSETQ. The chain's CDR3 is CASSFTVDPYNEQFF. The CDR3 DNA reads TGCGCCAGCAGCTTTACGGTAGATCCCTACAATGAGCAGTTCTTC.

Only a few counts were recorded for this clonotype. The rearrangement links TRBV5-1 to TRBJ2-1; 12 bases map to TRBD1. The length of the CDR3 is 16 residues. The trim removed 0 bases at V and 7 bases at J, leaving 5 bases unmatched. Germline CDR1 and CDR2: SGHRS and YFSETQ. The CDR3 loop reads CASSLGGTGGINEQFF. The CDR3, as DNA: TGCGCCAGCAGCTTGGGAGGGACAGGGGGCATAAATGAGCAGTTCTTC. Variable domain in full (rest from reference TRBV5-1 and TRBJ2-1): KAGVTQTPRYLIKTRGQQVTLSCSPISGHRSVSWYQQTPGQGLQFLFEYFSETQRNKGNFPGRFSGRQFSNSRSEMNVSTLELGDSALYLCASSLGGTGGINEQFFGPGTRLTVL.

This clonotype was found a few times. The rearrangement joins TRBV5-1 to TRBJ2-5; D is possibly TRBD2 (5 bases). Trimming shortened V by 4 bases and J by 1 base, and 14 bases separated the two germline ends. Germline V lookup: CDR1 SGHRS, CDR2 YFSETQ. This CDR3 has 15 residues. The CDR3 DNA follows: TGCGCCAGCAGCCTATGGACTGACCGCCAAGAGACCCAGTACTTC. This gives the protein CASSLWTDRQETQYF.

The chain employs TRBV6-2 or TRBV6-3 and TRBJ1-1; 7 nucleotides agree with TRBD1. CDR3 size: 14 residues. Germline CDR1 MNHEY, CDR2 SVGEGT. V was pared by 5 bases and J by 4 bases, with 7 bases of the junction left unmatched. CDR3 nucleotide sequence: TGTGCCAGCAGTCGAGGGACAGCTACCACTGAAGCTTTCTTT. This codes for CASSRGTATTEAFF.

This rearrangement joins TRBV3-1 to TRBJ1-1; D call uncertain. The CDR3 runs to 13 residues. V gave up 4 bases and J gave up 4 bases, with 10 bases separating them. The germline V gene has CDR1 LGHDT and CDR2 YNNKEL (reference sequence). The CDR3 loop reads CASSLGTVTEAFF. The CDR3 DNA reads TGTGCCAGCAGCCTTGGCACGGTCACTGAAGCTTTCTTT.

In DNA form, the CDR3 reads TGTGCCAGCAGACGGACTAGCGGGACTTCCTACGAGCAGTACTTC. Amino acids: CASRRTSGTSYEQYF. V is TRBV3-1 and J is TRBJ2-7, with 12 bases lining up with TRBD2. The CDR3 extends over 15 amino acids. Germline CDR1 is LGHDT and CDR2 is YNNKEL (reference sequence). The V and J ends lost 6 bases and 1 base, in that order; junction bases with no gene match: 4.

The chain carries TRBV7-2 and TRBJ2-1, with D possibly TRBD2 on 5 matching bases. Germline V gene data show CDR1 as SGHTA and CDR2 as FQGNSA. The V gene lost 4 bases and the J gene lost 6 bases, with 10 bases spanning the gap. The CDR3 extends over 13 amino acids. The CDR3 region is CASSYGNTNEQFF. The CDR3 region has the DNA TGTGCCAGCAGCTACGGGAACACCAATGAGCAGTTCTTC.

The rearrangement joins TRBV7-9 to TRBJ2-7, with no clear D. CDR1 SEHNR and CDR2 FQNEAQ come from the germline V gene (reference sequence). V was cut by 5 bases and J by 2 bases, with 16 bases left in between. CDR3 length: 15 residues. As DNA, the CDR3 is TGTGCCAGCAGCCCGCCCCGTGGAGCGACCTACGAGCAGTACTTC. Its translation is CASSPPRGATYEQYF.

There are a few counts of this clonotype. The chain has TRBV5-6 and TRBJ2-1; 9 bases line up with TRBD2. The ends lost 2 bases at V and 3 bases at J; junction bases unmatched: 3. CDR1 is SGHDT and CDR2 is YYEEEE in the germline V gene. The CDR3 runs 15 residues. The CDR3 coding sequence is TGTGCCAGCAGCTTCCTGACTAGCGGCTACAATGAGCAGTTCTTC. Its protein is CASSFLTSGYNEQFF.

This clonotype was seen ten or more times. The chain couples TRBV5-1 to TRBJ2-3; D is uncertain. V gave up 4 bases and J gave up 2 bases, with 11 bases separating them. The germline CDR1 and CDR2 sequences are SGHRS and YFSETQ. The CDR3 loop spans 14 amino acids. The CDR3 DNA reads TGCGCCAGCAGCCGTCTTGACTCCACAGATACGCAGTATTTT. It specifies CASSRLDSTDTQYF.

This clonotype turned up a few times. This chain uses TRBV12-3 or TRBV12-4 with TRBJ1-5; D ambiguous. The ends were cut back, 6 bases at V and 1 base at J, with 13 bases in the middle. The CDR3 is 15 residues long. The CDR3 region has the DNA TGTGCCAGCAGCCCCCTCGGTAGAAGCAATCAGCCCCAGCATTTT. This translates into CASSPLGRSNQPQHF.

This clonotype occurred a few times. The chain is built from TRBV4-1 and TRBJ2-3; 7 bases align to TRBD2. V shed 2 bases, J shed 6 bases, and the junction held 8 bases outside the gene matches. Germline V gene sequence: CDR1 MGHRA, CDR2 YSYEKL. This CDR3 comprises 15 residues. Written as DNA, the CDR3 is TGCGCCAGCAGCCAAATAGAACGGGGGGTGGATACGCAGTATTTT. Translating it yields CASSQIERGVDTQYF.

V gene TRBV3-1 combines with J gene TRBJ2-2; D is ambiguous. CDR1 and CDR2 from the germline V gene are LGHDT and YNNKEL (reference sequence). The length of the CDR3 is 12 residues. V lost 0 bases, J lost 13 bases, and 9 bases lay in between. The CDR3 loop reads CASSQDRSRLFF. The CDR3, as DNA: TGTGCCAGCAGCCAAGATAGGTCCCGGCTGTTTTTT.

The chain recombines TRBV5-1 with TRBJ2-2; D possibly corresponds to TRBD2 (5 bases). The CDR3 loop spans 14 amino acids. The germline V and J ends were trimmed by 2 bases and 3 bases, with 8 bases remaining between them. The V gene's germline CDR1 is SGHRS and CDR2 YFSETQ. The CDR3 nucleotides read TGCGCCAGCAGCTTTCAGGACTACACCGGGGAGCTGTTTTTT. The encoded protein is CASSFQDYTGELFF.

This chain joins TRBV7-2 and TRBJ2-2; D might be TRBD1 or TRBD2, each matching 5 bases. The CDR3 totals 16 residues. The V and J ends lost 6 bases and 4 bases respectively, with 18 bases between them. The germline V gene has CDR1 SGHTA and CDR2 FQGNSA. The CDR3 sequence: CASRNFRGRGTGELFF. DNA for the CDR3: TGTGCCAGCAGGAACTTCCGGGGACGGGGCACCGGGGAGCTGTTTTTT.

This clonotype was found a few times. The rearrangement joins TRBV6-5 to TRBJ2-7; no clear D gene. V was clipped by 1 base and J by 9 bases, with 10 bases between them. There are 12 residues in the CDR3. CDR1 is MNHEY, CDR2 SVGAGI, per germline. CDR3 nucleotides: TGTGCCAGCAGTTACTATCTTCCCGCGCAGTACTTC. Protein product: CASSYYLPAQYF.

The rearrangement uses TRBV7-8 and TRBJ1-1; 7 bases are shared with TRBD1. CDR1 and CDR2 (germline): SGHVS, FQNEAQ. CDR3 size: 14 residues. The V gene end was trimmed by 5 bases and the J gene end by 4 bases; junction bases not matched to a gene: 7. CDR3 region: CASSQTGKITEAFF. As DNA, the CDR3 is TGTGCCAGCAGCCAGACAGGGAAGATCACTGAAGCTTTCTTT.

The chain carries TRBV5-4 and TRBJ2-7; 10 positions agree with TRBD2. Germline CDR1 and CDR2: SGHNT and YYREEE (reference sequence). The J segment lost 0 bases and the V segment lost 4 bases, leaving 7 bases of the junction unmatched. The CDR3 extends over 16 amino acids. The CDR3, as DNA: TGTGCCAGCAGCCCGCGGACTAGCGGAAACTCCTACGAGCAGTACTTC. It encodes CASSPRTSGNSYEQYF.

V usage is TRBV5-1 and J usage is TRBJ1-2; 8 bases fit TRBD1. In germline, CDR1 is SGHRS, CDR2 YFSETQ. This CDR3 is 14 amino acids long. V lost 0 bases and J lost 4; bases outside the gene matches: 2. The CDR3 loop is CASSLGQGTYGYTF. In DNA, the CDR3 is TGCGCCAGCAGCTTGGGACAGGGGACCTATGGCTACACCTTC.

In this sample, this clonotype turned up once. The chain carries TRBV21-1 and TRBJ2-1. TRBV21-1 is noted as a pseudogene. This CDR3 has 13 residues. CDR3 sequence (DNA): TGTGCCAGCAGCAAAGTCCCCGAGGATGAGCAGTTCTTC. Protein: CASSKVPEDEQFF.

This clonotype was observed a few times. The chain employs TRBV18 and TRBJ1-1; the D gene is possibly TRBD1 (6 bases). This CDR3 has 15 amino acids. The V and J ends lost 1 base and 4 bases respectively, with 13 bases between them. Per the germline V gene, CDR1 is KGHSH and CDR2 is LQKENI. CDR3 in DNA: TGTGCCAGCTCACCACAGTCAGGGGCGATCACTGAAGCTTTCTTT. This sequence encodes CASSPQSGAITEAFF.

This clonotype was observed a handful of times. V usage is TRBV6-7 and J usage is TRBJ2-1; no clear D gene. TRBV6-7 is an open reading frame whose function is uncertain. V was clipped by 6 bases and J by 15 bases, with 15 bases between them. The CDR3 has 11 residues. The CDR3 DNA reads TGTGCCAGCAGCCTCCGACCCCTAACGTTCTTC. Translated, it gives CASSLRPLTFF.

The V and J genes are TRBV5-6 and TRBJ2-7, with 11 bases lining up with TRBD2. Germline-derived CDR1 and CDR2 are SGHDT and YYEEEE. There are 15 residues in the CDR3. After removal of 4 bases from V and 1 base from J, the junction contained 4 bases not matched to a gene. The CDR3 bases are TGTGCCAGCAGCAGACGACTAGCGGGGTCCTACGAGCAGTACTTC. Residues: CASSRRLAGSYEQYF.

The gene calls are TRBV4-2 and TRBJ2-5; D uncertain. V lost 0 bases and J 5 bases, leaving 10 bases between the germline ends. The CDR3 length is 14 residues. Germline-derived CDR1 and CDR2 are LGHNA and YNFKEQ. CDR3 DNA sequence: TGTGCCAGCAGCCAAGATGTGGTTGCGGAGACCCAGTACTTC. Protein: CASSQDVVAETQYF.

The CDR3 DNA reads as TGCGCCAGCAGCTTCCTTGGGGGGGGTAACACTGAAGCTTTCTTT. Amino acids: CASSFLGGGNTEAFF. J is TRBJ1-1 and V is TRBV5-1; perhaps TRBD1 as D (5 bases). Looked up from germline, CDR1 is SGHRS and CDR2 is YFSETQ. The CDR3 contains 15 residues. V lost 2 bases and J 2 bases, leaving 13 bases between the germline ends.